These T cell receptor beta chains were read from a single sample in a study of identical twins. From the 5' RACE reads, TCRdb called clonotypes with MiXCR, one entry per CDR3 protein. The sample yields under 800,000 distinct CDR3 sequences, 20% to 25% seen once. These data were likewise used in another study, on T cells expressing NK-cell markers.

The material sequenced was PBMCs. The receptor source for this set is a woman in her late teens or twenties in good health. The CDR3 runs from the conserved cysteine through the conserved F or W. D genes are given only for firm matches. The size of a clone is reported for some rows only, either as once, few or many, or as a class for expanded clones.

CASSLFLAANTGELFF,TGTGCCAGCAGCTTATTCCTAGCGGCGAACACCGGGGAGCTGTTTTTT,few,TRBV7-8,TRBJ2-2,TRBD2
CASSLDGYWNTQYF,TGCGCCAGCAGCTTGGACGGCTACTGGAACACGCAGTATTTT,many,TRBV5-1,TRBJ2-3,-
CSARATGERQPQHF,TGCAGTGCTAGAGCCACAGGGGAAAGACAGCCCCAGCATTTT,few,TRBV20-1,TRBJ1-5,TRBD1
CASSQGLGSDTQYF,TGCGCCAGCAGCCAAGGCCTAGGCTCAGATACGCAGTATTTT,few,TRBV4-1,TRBJ2-3,-
CATSLAGAPAEQYF,TGTGCCACCAGTCTAGCGGGGGCTCCTGCCGAGCAGTACTTC,-,TRBV2,TRBJ2-7,TRBD2
CASDFVGTEETQYF,TGTGCCAGCGATTTCGTCGGGACAGAAGAGACCCAGTACTTC,few,TRBV2,TRBJ2-5,TRBD1
CASSPPGGGTTYEQFF,TGTGCCAGCTCACCCCCCGGGGGGGGGACGACATATGAGCAGTTCTTC,-,TRBV18,TRBJ2-1,TRBD2
CASSYSRDGYTF,TGTGCCAGCAGTTACTCCAGGGATGGCTACACCTTC,-,TRBV6-6,TRBJ1-2,-
CAISDAGELFF,TGTGCCATCAGTGATGCCGGGGAGCTGTTTTTT,many,TRBV10-3,TRBJ2-2,-
CASSLMGVTYEQYF,TGTGCCAGCAGCTTAATGGGGGTAACCTACGAGCAGTACTTC,-,TRBV7-2,TRBJ2-7,-
CASSGLAQEQYF,TGTGCCAGCAGCGGACTAGCTCAGGAGCAGTACTTC,-,TRBV12-3/TRBV12-4,TRBJ2-7,TRBD2
CASSYSGTTYGYTF,TGTGCCAGCAGTTACTCAGGAACAACCTATGGCTACACCTTC,-,TRBV6-5,TRBJ1-2,-
CASSPNIPTGLRELFF,TGCGCCAGCAGCCCGAACATCCCGACTGGTCTAAGGGAGCTGTTTTTT,-,TRBV5-1,TRBJ2-2,-
CASSYRGYTF,TGTGCCAGCAGCTACAGGGGCTACACCTTC,many,TRBV12-3/TRBV12-4,TRBJ1-2,-
CASSAQGGLFNEQFF,TGTGCCAGCAGCGCGCAGGGGGGTCTATTCAATGAGCAGTTCTTC,few,TRBV6-1,TRBJ2-1,-
CASSLVGTEAFF,TGTGCCAGCAGCTTAGTGGGCACTGAAGCTTTCTTT,many,TRBV5-1,TRBJ1-1,-
CATQQAINQPQHF,TGTGCCACCCAACAGGCAATCAATCAGCCCCAGCATTTT,-,TRBV10-3,TRBJ1-5,-
CASSLEIAGAFGGELFF,TGTGCCAGCAGCTTAGAGATAGCGGGGGCCTTCGGCGGGGAGCTGTTTTTT,many,TRBV11-3,TRBJ2-2,TRBD2
CASSPGLAGRSSYNEQFF,TGTGCCAGCAGCCCGGGACTAGCGGGAAGGAGCTCCTACAATGAGCAGTTCTTC,-,TRBV11-2,TRBJ2-1,TRBD2
CASHKASTYEQYF,TGTGCCAGCCACAAGGCATCAACCTACGAGCAGTACTTC,-,TRBV12-3/TRBV12-4,TRBJ2-7,-
CASSFQGVNTEAFF,TGTGCCAGCAGTTTTCAGGGGGTGAACACTGAAGCTTTCTTT,few,TRBV12-3/TRBV12-4,TRBJ1-1,TRBD1
CASSQDRGRGSVRELFF,TGCGCCAGCAGCCAGGACAGGGGGCGCGGCTCGGTCAGGGAGCTGTTTTTT,-,TRBV4-1,TRBJ2-2,TRBD1
CSVVRGLYNEQFF,TGCAGCGTTGTGAGGGGTCTATACAATGAGCAGTTCTTC,few,TRBV29-1,TRBJ2-1,-
CASSVAGKSEAFF,TGTGCCAGCAGCGTAGCTGGAAAGTCTGAAGCTTTCTTT,few,TRBV9,TRBJ1-1,-
CASSLLIAGYNEQFF,TGCGCCAGCAGCTTGCTAATAGCGGGCTACAATGAGCAGTTCTTC,many,TRBV5-1,TRBJ2-1,TRBD2
CASRIAASSYNEQFF,TGTGCCAGCAGAATAGCGGCAAGCTCCTACAATGAGCAGTTCTTC,few,TRBV6-1,TRBJ2-1,-
CSVGWEMGETQYF,TGCAGCGTCGGGTGGGAAATGGGAGAGACCCAGTACTTC,-,TRBV29-1,TRBJ2-5,-
CASSLRRGVYNEQFF,TGCGCCAGCAGCTTGAGACGGGGAGTCTACAATGAGCAGTTCTTC,few,TRBV5-1,TRBJ2-1,-
CASALRAGAIYEQYF,TGTGCCAGCGCACTAAGGGCGGGGGCGATCTACGAGCAGTACTTC,few,TRBV6-1,TRBJ2-7,-
CASSLPGVSGHEQYF,TGTGCCAGCAGCTTACCAGGGGTCTCAGGCCACGAGCAGTACTTC,-,TRBV13,TRBJ2-7,-
CASSRATGTYNEQFF,TGTGCCAGCAGCCGAGCTACGGGAACCTACAATGAGCAGTTCTTC,few,TRBV7-9,TRBJ2-1,-
CAISESRPRAGRIYEQYF,TGTGCCATCAGTGAGTCTCGACCACGAGCGGGAAGAATCTACGAGCAGTACTTC,many,TRBV10-3,TRBJ2-7,TRBD2
CASSKQGGEQYF,TGTGCCAGCAGTAAACAGGGTGGCGAGCAGTACTTC,few,TRBV6-5,TRBJ2-7,-
CASSLVATGNQPQHF,TGTGCCAGCAGCTTGGTCGCGACAGGGAATCAGCCCCAGCATTTT,few,TRBV5-6,TRBJ1-5,TRBD1
CASSLTPDRSYEQYF,TGTGCCAGCAGCCTCACCCCTGATAGATCCTACGAGCAGTACTTC,few,TRBV11-2,TRBJ2-7,-
CASANSRTHRQFF,TGTGCCAGCGCCAACTCCCGGACCCACCGGCAGTTCTTC,-,TRBV7-2,TRBJ2-1,-
CASSSVTGGRRDSPLHF,TGTGCCAGCAGCTCTGTCACCGGGGGGCGTAGAGATTCACCCCTCCACTTT,once,TRBV7-8,TRBJ1-6,-
CASRAFSTDTQYF,TGTGCCAGCAGGGCGTTTAGCACAGATACGCAGTATTTT,many,TRBV6-1,TRBJ2-3,-
CASMLLIKGDSPLHF,TGTGCCAGCATGCTCCTTATAAAGGGGGATTCACCCCTCCACTTT,-,TRBV6-1,TRBJ1-6,-
CASSLAGSANYGYTF,TGTGCCAGCAGCTTAGCGGGCTCTGCTAACTATGGCTACACCTTC,many,TRBV7-8,TRBJ1-2,-
CSVEAANYGYTF,TGCAGCGTTGAAGCAGCGAACTATGGCTACACCTTC,few,TRBV29-1,TRBJ1-2,-